This T cell receptor beta chain was obtained from a study of blood T cell repertoires in COVID-19. About the study: The analysed material was cDNA or gDNA that came from T cells, B-cell-depleted T cells, or PBMCs.

A word on this clone: This sample includes further DNA sequences coding for the same CDR3.

Trimming at V came to 0 bases and at J to 8 bases, leaving 2 bases not matched to a gene. There are 14 residues in the CDR3. CDR1 and CDR2 from the germline V gene are SGHDT and YYEEEE. The assay was immunoSEQ multiplex PCR, and TCRdb's table has in-frame clones only and misses some. This table holds under 60,000 clones, approximately 87% found once. The material sequenced was peripheral blood. This TCR derives from a human donor in a cohort sampled during active COVID-19. The chain joins TRBV5-6 to TRBJ1-6; 7 bases are shared with TRBD1. The CDR3 sequence: CASSLGQGDSPLHF. Here the CDR3 DNA reads TGTGCCAGCAGCTTGGGACAGGGCGATTCACCCCTCCACTTT.